This T cell receptor beta chain was identified in a study of cytomegalovirus exposure and HLA in healthy donors. This clone was seen only a few times. The PCR ran on 60 Vbeta and 13 Jbeta primers. Method: immunoSEQ multiplex PCR; TCRdb's copy keeps in-frame clones and lacks some. Here the sample spans around 190,000 clones, 65% to 85% being singletons. Deletions cut 3 bases from V and 0 bases from J, with 5 bases between. Germline-derived CDR1 and CDR2 are MDHEN and SYDVKM. This CDR3 region has 13 residues. V and J are TRBV28 and TRBJ2-5; D gene ambiguous. This TCR was recovered from a female donor in good health and CMV-seronegative. Sequencing was performed on PBMCs. CDR3 protein: CASSLRNQETQYF. The CDR3 DNA sequence: TGTGCCAGCAGTTTGAGGAACCAAGAGACCCAGTACTTC.